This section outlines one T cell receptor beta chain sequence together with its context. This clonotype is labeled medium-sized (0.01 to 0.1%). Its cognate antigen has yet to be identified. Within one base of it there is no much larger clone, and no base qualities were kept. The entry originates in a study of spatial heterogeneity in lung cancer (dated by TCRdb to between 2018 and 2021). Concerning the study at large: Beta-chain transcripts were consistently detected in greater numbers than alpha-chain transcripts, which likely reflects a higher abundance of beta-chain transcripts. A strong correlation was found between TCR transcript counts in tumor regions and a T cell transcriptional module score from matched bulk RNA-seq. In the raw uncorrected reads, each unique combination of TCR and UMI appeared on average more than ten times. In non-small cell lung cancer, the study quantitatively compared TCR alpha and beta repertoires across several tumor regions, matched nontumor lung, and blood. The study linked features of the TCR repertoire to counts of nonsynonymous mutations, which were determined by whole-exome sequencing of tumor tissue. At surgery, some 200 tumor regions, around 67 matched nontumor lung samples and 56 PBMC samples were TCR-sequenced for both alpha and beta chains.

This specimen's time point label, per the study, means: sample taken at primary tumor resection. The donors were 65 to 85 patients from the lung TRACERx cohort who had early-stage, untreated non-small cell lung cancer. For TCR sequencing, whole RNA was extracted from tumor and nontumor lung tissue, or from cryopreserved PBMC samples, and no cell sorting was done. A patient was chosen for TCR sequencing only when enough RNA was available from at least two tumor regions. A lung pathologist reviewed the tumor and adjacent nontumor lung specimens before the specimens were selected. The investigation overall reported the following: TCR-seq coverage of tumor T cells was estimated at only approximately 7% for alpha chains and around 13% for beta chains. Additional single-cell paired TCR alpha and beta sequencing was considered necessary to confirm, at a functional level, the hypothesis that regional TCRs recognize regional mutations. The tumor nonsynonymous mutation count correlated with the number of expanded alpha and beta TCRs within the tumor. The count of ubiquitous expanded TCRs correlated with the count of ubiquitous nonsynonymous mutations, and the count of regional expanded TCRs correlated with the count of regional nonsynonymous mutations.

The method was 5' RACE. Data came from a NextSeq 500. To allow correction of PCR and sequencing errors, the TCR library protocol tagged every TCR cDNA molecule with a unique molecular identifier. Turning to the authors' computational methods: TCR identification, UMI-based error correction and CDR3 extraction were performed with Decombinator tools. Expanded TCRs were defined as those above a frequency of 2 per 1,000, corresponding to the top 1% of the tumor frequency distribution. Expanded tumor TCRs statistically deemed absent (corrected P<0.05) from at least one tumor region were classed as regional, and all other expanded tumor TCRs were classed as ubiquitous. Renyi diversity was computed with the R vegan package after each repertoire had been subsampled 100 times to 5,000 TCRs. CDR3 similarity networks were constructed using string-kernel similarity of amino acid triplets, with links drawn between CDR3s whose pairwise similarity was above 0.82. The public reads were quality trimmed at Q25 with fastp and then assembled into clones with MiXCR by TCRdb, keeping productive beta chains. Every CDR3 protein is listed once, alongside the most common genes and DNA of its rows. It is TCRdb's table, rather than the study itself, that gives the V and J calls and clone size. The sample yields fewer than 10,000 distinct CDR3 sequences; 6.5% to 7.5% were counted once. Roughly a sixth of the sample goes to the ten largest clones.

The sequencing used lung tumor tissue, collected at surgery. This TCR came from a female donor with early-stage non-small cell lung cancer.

The CDR3: CASSPTGRGGNTEAFF. The nucleotides read TGTGCCAGCAGCCCGACAGGGCGGGGTGGGAACACTGAAGCTTTCTTT. Recombination joined TRBV7-8 with TRBJ1-1; 7 bases in between match TRBD1. The germline V gene yields SGHVS for CDR1 and FQNEAQ for CDR2. Its CDR3 holds 16 amino acids, cysteine through phenylalanine. The kept DNA is CDR3 alone, 48 bases in frame from the first base. The V end gives up 5 bases and the J end 1 base, leaving 10 bases in the junction not matched to a gene.